This T cell receptor beta chain comes out of a study of blood T cell repertoires in COVID-19 (dated by TCRdb to about 2020). Background on the whole study: Samples covering the acute and convalescent phases of COVID-19 were provided by collaborators in the United States, Italy and Spain. The prospective study material was composed of cDNA or gDNA derived from T cells, B-cell-depleted T cells, or PBMCs. Deeply sampled blood TCRbeta repertoires from subjects exposed to, actively infected with, or recovered from COVID-19 were included in the dataset. A freely available public database, intended as a resource for researchers studying the immune response to SARS-CoV-2, is where the repertoires were released. Samples came from the ongoing ImmuneRACE study (first 160 participants) plus 1,254 subjects from 6 global collaborators. The sample metadata nearly always contained a de-identified subject ID, COVID-19 status, age in years and sex. Where HLA class I and class II types were available, the types were taken from metadata supplied by the sample provider, not from assay-based typing. The full study reports these points: Clinical and demographic metadata were provided uncurated, with the amount varying by source and participant.

TCRbeta CDR3 regions were amplified from genomic DNA by means of the immunoSEQ Assay, a bias-controlled multiplex PCR. As for how the authors treated the data: Nucleated cell counts per sample were estimated from amplification of reference gene primers within the assay. Sequence reads were collapsed and filtered to measure the absolute abundance of every unique TCRbeta CDR3 rearrangement. For each sample, productive Simpson clonality was calculated as the square root of Simpson's diversity index over productive rearrangements. Here the immuneACCESS table is served through TCRdb, limited to in-frame sequences with V and J called. Missing clones are a known gap in these copies; in checked studies unresolved V genes cover under half, and the rest lacks a known reason. The DNA gave D and trimming, while V, J and clone size come from that table. The sample has some 350,000 clones on record, around 87% of them singletons. The ten top clones hold about 5% of the sample.

Participants in the prospective study were enrolled through a virtual design, were aged roughly 18 to 100 years, and lived in about 25 United States geographic areas. To assign participants to cohorts, the prospective study relied on clinical history that participants themselves reported in a screening survey and a study questionnaire. ImmuneRACE Cohort 3 recovered participants were defined by two consecutive negative NP/OP PCR tests, healthcare professional clearance, or symptom resolution. In the prospective study, mobile phlebotomists collected whole blood, serum and a nasopharyngeal or oropharyngeal swab from each participant. Prospective study participants could optionally give additional blood draws and questionnaires over an approximately two-month period. Before DNA extraction, blood samples from the prospective study were shipped at room temperature or frozen. As for this clone: Its antigen has not been determined. The input lacks base qualities; no much larger clone sits a single base away.

The V and J ends are trimmed by 3 bases and 10 bases, leaving 14 bases between them. The CDR3 holds 14 amino acids from the cysteine to the phenylalanine. CDR3 DNA is the only sequence kept; it has 42 bases, read in frame from the first base. Looking up the germline V gene yields CDR1 KGHDR and CDR2 SFDVKD. The chain employs TRBV24-1 and TRBJ1-4; the D gene is not confidently resolved. Sample: PBMCs or T cells enriched from blood (not recorded which). This clonotype was sampled from a woman aged 25 to 39 who had recovered from COVID-19. CDR3 protein: CATSDGGRSGKLFF. The nucleotides are TGTGCCACCAGTGATGGAGGTCGGTCTGGAAAACTGTTTTTT.